The clone carrying this T cell receptor (beta chain) turned up a few times. The antigen is undetermined. This sample was taken from a study of T cells and copy number aberrations in small-cell lung cancer. Findings and caveats of the study: All specimens were formalin-fixed paraffin-embedded tissue, which is known to introduce sequencing artifacts.

Adjacent normal lung was taken at least 2 cm from tumor. Profiling relied on immunoSEQ multiplex PCR, and the TCRdb table lists in-frame clones only, not all of them. The repertoire holds around 3,000 clones, with just over 90% as singletons. Trimming took off 0 bases at V and 0 bases at J, with 9 bases between the two ends. Germline assignment: CDR1 SGDLS and CDR2 YYNGEE. The CDR3 loop spans 15 amino acids. This TCR was sampled from a man aged 50 or older with small cell lung cancer. The sample consisted of normal tissue next to the tumor. The chain recombines TRBV9 with TRBJ1-1; D gene unclear. CDR3 residues: CASSVGVELNTEAFF. DNA of the CDR3: TGTGCCAGCAGCGTAGGGGTCGAGTTGAACACTGAAGCTTTCTTT.